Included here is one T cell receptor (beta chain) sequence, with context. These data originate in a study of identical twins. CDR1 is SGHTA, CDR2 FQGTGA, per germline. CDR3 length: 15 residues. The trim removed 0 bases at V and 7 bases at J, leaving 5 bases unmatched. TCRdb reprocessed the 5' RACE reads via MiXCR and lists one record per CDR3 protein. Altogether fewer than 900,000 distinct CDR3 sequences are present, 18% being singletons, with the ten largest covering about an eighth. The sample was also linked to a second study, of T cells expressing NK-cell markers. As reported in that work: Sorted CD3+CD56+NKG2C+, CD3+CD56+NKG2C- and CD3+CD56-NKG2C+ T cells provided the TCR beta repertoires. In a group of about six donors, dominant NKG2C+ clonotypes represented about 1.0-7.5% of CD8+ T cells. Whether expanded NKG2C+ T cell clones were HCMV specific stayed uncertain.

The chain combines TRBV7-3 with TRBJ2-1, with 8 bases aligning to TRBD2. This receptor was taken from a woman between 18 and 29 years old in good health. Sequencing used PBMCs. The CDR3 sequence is CASSLTSGAFNEQFF. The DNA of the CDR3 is TGTGCCAGCAGCTTAACTAGCGGGGCTTTTAATGAGCAGTTCTTC.